This T cell receptor (beta chain) was sequenced in a study of shared clonotypes between healthy human individuals. Looked up from germline, CDR1 is MNHNY and CDR2 is SVGAGI (reference sequence). The CDR3 has 14 residues. V was pared by 0 bases and J by 10 bases, with 3 bases of the junction left unmatched. Measured with immunoSEQ multiplex PCR; TCRdb has only the in-frame clones, and not every one. The repertoire holds 2,500,000 or so clones, with around 94% as singletons. This clone was seen more than once but under ten times. Its antigen is currently unknown. Subsets obtained from CD4+ cells comprised CD45RA+ naive and CD45RA-negative memory cells. Study outcomes and limitations: Naive CD4 clonotypes overlapped across several donors at roughly 5.1%.

The genes are TRBV6-6 and TRBJ1-5, with 10 bases identical to TRBD1. The sequence was collected from a young man in good health. Input material: naive CD4+ T cells sorted from blood. Subset defined: CD45RA+ positively selected. The CDR3 here is CASSYSRDRGPQHF. The CDR3 coding sequence is TGTGCCAGCAGTTACTCCCGGGACAGGGGACCCCAGCATTTT.